This T cell receptor beta chain was retrieved from a study of regulatory T cells in long-lasting Graves disease. This clonotype was seen repeatedly, ten times or more. Its antigen is unidentified. Stated time point: newly diagnosed GD, antithyroid drugs for less than 3 months. PBMCs were the source of the RNA used for TCR sequencing. Findings and caveats of the study: TRBV28 was favored in persistent disease, as were TRBJ1-2 and TRBJ2-5.

According to the study, TCR beta libraries were built with iRepertoire HTBI primers and CDR3-region Arm-PCR. Original data processing: The samples included around 64 TRBV and some 15 TRBJ segments. TCRdb analysed the multiplex PCR reads with MiXCR anew, one entry per CDR3 protein. TCRdb assigned the V and J calls; the authors' analysis was not used. The repertoire holds 200,000 to 250,000 distinct CDR3 sequences, with around 20% as singletons. In germline, CDR1 is MNHEY, CDR2 SMNVEV (reference sequence). The CDR3 covers 15 residues. The trim removed 7 bases at V and 4 bases at J, leaving 11 bases unmatched.

The sequencing used peripheral blood mononuclear cells (PBMCs), collected at new diagnosis, from a patient treated with antithyroid drugs. The sequence came from a female donor with Graves disease. This chain links TRBV27 with TRBJ1-2, with TRBD1 identical over 8 bases. The CDR3: CASKPGQAGIYGYTF. The CDR3 nucleotides read TGTGCCAGCAAACCGGGACAGGCGGGGATCTATGGCTACACCTTC.